The rows below give T cell receptor beta chains drawn from one sample of a study of siplizumab effects on memory and regulatory T cells. The method was immunoSEQ multiplex PCR; TCRdb's version includes in-frame clones alone and lacks a portion of them. The table includes about 64,000 clones, just over 95% detected once. Source material: naive CD8+ T cells sorted from blood. The receptors derive from a human donor in good health. The CDR3 runs from the conserved cysteine through the conserved F or W. D genes are given only for firm matches. Expanded clones are given a class, and other clones once, few, many or no size at all.

J gene | V gene | D gene | clone size | CDR3 protein | CDR3 DNA
TRBJ2-7 | TRBV28 | TRBD2 | - | CASSSGVAGGIYEQYF | TGTGCCAGCAGCTCCGGGGTTGCGGGGGGCATCTACGAGCAGTACTTC
TRBJ2-5 | TRBV29-1 | TRBD1 | - | CSTTLDRWSETQYF | TGCAGCACCACTCTGGACAGGTGGAGTGAGACCCAGTACTTC
TRBJ2-7 | TRBV5-1 | - | - | CASSPGAGYEQYF | TGCGCCAGCAGCCCGGGGGCAGGCTACGAGCAGTACTTC
TRBJ2-3 | TRBV2 | TRBD2 | - | CASNARLLAGGGHGTDTQYF | TGTGCCAGCAACGCCCGATTACTAGCGGGGGGTGGGCATGGCACAGATACGCAGTATTTT
TRBJ2-7 | TRBV6-1 | - | - | CASTGARSYSYEQYF | TGTGCCAGCACTGGGGCCCGCTCATATTCCTACGAGCAGTACTTC
TRBJ1-2 | TRBV28 | - | - | CASSPPYGGYGYTF | TGTGCCAGCAGTCCCCCTTACGGAGGCTATGGCTACACCTTC
TRBJ2-5 | TRBV9 | - | - | CASSVGPQETQYF | TGTGCCAGCAGCGTAGGCCCCCAAGAGACCCAGTACTTC
TRBJ2-1 | TRBV11-2 | TRBD1 | - | CASSFPGQGYNEQFF | TGTGCCAGCAGTTTTCCGGGACAGGGCTACAATGAGCAGTTCTTC
TRBJ2-2 | TRBV5-1 | - | - | CASSTGERPGELFF | TGCGCCAGCAGCACTGGCGAGCGCCCCGGGGAGCTGTTTTTT
TRBJ1-5 | TRBV6-5 | - | - | CASSYGGSNQPQHF | TGTGCCAGCAGTTACGGCGGTAGCAATCAGCCCCAGCATTTT
TRBJ2-1 | TRBV27 | - | - | CASRSSGNYNEQFF | TGTGCCAGCAGATCCAGCGGAAACTACAATGAGCAGTTCTTC
TRBJ1-1 | TRBV2 | TRBD1 | - | CASSETGQGRTEAFF | TGTGCCAGCAGTGAAACCGGACAGGGGCGAACTGAAGCTTTCTTT
TRBJ2-7 | TRBV4-3 | TRBD2 | - | CASSQDGLAGEQYF | TGCGCCAGCAGCCAAGATGGACTAGCGGGCGAGCAGTACTTC
TRBJ1-5 | TRBV7-9 | - | few | CASSLLGPGNQPQHF | TGTGCCAGCAGCCTACTGGGACCAGGCAATCAGCCCCAGCATTTT
TRBJ1-3 | TRBV5-4 | TRBD1 | - | CASSSQGGSGNTIYF | TGTGCCAGCAGCTCTCAGGGGGGGTCTGGAAACACCATATATTTT
TRBJ1-1 | TRBV4-2 | TRBD1 | - | CASSQDPTGLRAFF | TGTGCCAGCAGCCAAGACCCGACAGGGTTGCGAGCTTTCTTT
TRBJ1-1 | TRBV7-6 | - | once | CASSPDRSNTEAFF | TGTGCCAGCAGCCCCGACAGATCGAACACTGAAGCTTTCTTT
TRBJ2-1 | TRBV19 | - | - | CASSIEGVSYNEQFF | TGTGCCAGTAGTATAGAAGGGGTGTCCTACAATGAGCAGTTCTTC
TRBJ1-3 | TRBV28 | - | - | CASSYLLSISGNTIYF | TGTGCCAGCAGTTACCTTCTAAGTATTTCTGGAAACACCATATATTTT
TRBJ2-7 | TRBV5-1 | - | - | CASSLEGSPYEQYF | TGCGCCAGCAGCTTGGAGGGGTCGCCCTACGAGCAGTACTTC
TRBJ1-1 | TRBV5-1 | - | - | CASGPNGPGMNTEAFF | TGCGCCAGCGGCCCCAACGGGCCAGGCATGAACACTGAAGCTTTCTTT
TRBJ2-7 | TRBV4-3 | - | - | CASSQDRGYEQYF | TGCGCCAGCAGCCAAGATCGAGGGTACGAGCAGTACTTC
TRBJ2-2 | TRBV27 | - | once | CASSLSASPGELFF | TGTGCCAGCAGTTTATCGGCAAGTCCCGGGGAGCTGTTTTTT
TRBJ1-3 | TRBV7-8 | - | - | CASSLFANPMEATIYF | TGTGCCAGCAGCTTATTCGCCAACCCTATGGAGGCCACCATATATTTT
TRBJ2-1 | TRBV11-1 | TRBD1 | - | CASSLETGDYNEQFF | TGTGCCAGCAGCTTAGAGACAGGGGACTACAATGAGCAGTTCTTC
TRBJ1-4 | TRBV9 | - | - | CASSVTGSLDEKLFF | TGTGCCAGCAGCGTTACAGGATCCCTGGATGAAAAACTGTTTTTT
TRBJ1-2 | TRBV15 | - | - | CATSKRGGNGYTF | TGTGCCACCAGCAAAAGGGGGGGGAATGGCTACACCTTC
TRBJ1-5 | TRBV15 | - | once | CATSRVDQPQHF | TGTGCCACCAGCAGAGTGGATCAGCCCCAGCATTTT
TRBJ1-1 | TRBV18 | - | - | CASSPQRDTEAFF | TGTGCCAGCTCACCTCAAAGGGACACTGAAGCTTTCTTT
TRBJ1-1 | TRBV29-1 | TRBD1 | - | CSVGSDREAFF | TGCAGCGTTGGTTCGGACAGGGAAGCTTTCTTT
TRBJ2-3 | TRBV28 | - | - | CASSLLRGSDTQYF | TGTGCCAGCAGTTTACTTCGGGGGTCAGATACGCAGTATTTT
TRBJ1-1 | TRBV4-1 | - | - | CASSQETGGQNTEAFF | TGCGCCAGCAGCCAAGAGACCGGAGGGCAGAACACTGAAGCTTTCTTT
TRBJ2-3 | TRBV6-1 | - | - | CASSEDRGGDTQYF | TGTGCCAGCAGTGAAGACAGGGGGGGAGATACGCAGTATTTT
TRBJ2-3 | TRBV7-9 | TRBD1 | - | CASSDTGQGPDTQYF | TGTGCCAGCAGCGATACGGGACAGGGTCCAGATACGCAGTATTTT
TRBJ2-7 | TRBV23-1 | - | - | CASSPPGKTVSDGPYEQYF | TGCGCCAGCAGTCCCCCAGGGAAAACTGTCTCAGACGGCCCCTACGAGCAGTACTTC
TRBJ2-3 | TRBV5-6 | TRBD2 | - | CASSFPSGGPFTDTQYF | TGTGCCAGCAGCTTCCCTAGCGGGGGACCATTCACAGATACGCAGTATTTT
TRBJ2-2 | TRBV9 | - | - | CASSVWQGNTGELFF | TGTGCCAGCAGCGTATGGCAGGGTAACACCGGGGAGCTGTTTTTT
TRBJ2-2 | TRBV27 | - | - | CASSPDILNTGELFF | TGTGCCAGCAGTCCGGACATCCTGAACACCGGGGAGCTGTTTTTT